These 30 T cell receptor beta chains were sequenced from one sample in a study of control samples from healthy donors and cancer patients. Repertoires were generated with immunoSEQ multiplex PCR, while TCRdb's copy carries only in-frame clones and drops some. The data contain about 80,000 clones, 85% to 90% of them singletons. The sample was blood. The receptor source for this set is an older woman in good health.

This clone was seen only a few times. The CDR3 nucleotides are TGTGCCAGCAGCTTGGGTCGGGCTACACGTACAAATGAGCAGTTCTTC. It codes for CASSLGRATRTNEQFF. This rearrangement joins TRBV5-5 to TRBJ2-1; unclear D gene. V was trimmed by 0 bases and J by 7 bases, leaving 17 bases between them. CDR1 is SGHKS and CDR2 is YYEKEE in the germline V gene (reference sequence). This CDR3 comprises 16 residues.

This sequence joins TRBV27 and TRBJ2-1, with D perhaps matching TRBD1 (5 bases). Germline V gene lookup returns CDR1 MNHEY and CDR2 SMNVEV (reference sequence). Trimming left V 1 base short and J 3 bases short, with 22 bases between. The CDR3 loop spans 19 amino acids. CDR3 protein: CASSLYPAGFPVNYNEQFF. The CDR3 DNA reads as TGTGCCAGCAGTTTATACCCGGCAGGGTTTCCAGTGAACTACAATGAGCAGTTCTTC.

The genes are TRBV6-6 and TRBJ1-2, with D perhaps TRBD1 (5 bases). The CDR3 is made up of 15 amino acids. The germline gives CDR1 MNHNY, CDR2 SVGAGI (reference sequence). V was clipped by 2 bases and J by 4 bases, with 14 bases between them. CDR3 sequence: CASSYPEGPGYGYTF. CDR3 coding DNA: TGTGCCAGCAGTTACCCCGAGGGGCCCGGCTATGGCTACACCTTC.

The chain employs TRBV18 and TRBJ1-1; D is unclear. Germline V CDR1 and CDR2: KGHSH, LQKENI. Between the trimmed V and J ends, which lost 3 bases and 3 bases, there was a span of 14 bases. The CDR3 is 15 amino acids. CDR3 coding DNA: TGTGCCAGCTCACCGGGGTCTCGAGAATACACTGAAGCTTTCTTT. It encodes CASSPGSREYTEAFF.

The rearrangement uses TRBV11-2 and TRBJ2-3; no firm D call. Germline-derived CDR1 and CDR2 are SGHAT and FQNNGV. V shed 4 bases and J shed 5 bases, with 10 bases lying between them. This CDR3 has 13 amino acids. CDR3 sequence (DNA): TGTGCCAGCAGCTCTTACCGCGGAGATACGCAGTATTTT. Its translation: CASSSYRGDTQYF.

The V gene is TRBV29-1, the J gene TRBJ2-1; D is undetermined. The CDR3 has 13 residues. In germline, CDR1 is SQVTM, CDR2 ANQGSEA. The V gene lost 3 bases and the J gene lost 4 bases, with 10 bases spanning the gap. CDR3 sequence reads: CSVESAFYNEQFF. Written as DNA, the CDR3 is TGCAGCGTTGAGTCTGCGTTTTACAATGAGCAGTTCTTC.

The CDR3 loop reads CASSLTGGQPQHF. In DNA, the CDR3 is TGTGCCAGCAGCTTGACAGGGGGTCAGCCCCAGCATTTT. This chain connects TRBV7-8 to TRBJ1-5; TRBD1 agrees at 9 bases. This CDR3 has 13 amino acids. V dropped 3 bases and J dropped 6; count of bases not matched to a gene: 0. Germline CDR1 is SGHVS and CDR2 is FQNEAQ.

CDR3 nucleotides: TGTGCCAGCTCACCCCTCCAACCCCTCTACGAGCAGTACTTC. This gives the protein CASSPLQPLYEQYF. V gene TRBV18 combines with J gene TRBJ2-7; no definite D call. Deletions cut 3 bases from V and 3 bases from J, with 12 bases between. This CDR3 contains 14 residues. Germline lookup yields CDR1 KGHSH and CDR2 LQKENI. Together with reference TRBV18 and TRBJ2-7, the CDR3 gives the full variable domain: NAGVMQNPRHLVRRRGQEARLRCSPMKGHSHVYWYRQLPEEGLKFMVYLQKENIIDESGMPKERFSAEFPKEGPSILRIQQVVRGDSAAYFCASSPLQPLYEQYFGPGTRLTVT.

The chain has TRBV2 and TRBJ1-4; D is unresolved. This CDR3 has 13 residues. V was clipped by 6 bases and J by 7 bases, with 12 bases between them. Germline CDR1 reads SNHLY; CDR2 reads FYNNEI. CDR3 DNA sequence: TGTGCCAGCAGCGCAAGGGCTGGTGAAAAACTGTTTTTT. This codes for CASSARAGEKLFF.

The rearrangement links TRBV7-6 to TRBJ2-7; no definite D call. CDR1 and CDR2 from the germline V gene are SGHVS and FNYEAQ. V gave up 1 base and J gave up 2 bases, with 15 bases separating them. The CDR3 loop spans 16 amino acids. CDR3: CASSLGTSYATYEQYF. The CDR3 DNA reads TGTGCCAGCAGCTTAGGGACCTCCTATGCCACCTACGAGCAGTACTTC.

The chain recombines TRBV3-1 (or the pseudogene TRBV3-2) with TRBJ1-2; D unclear. The CDR3 length is 15 residues. Trimming left V 0 bases short and J 1 base short, with 9 bases between. CDR1 and CDR2 from the germline V gene are LGHDT and YNNKEL (reference sequence). This chain's CDR3 is CASSQDDRDNYGYTF. The CDR3, as DNA: TGTGCCAGCAGCCAAGACGACCGCGATAACTATGGCTACACCTTC.

The chain uses TRBV5-4 and TRBJ1-2; no clear D. The CDR3 loop spans 15 amino acids. Germline lookup yields CDR1 SGHNT and CDR2 YYREEE (reference sequence). The V and J ends lost 4 bases and 7 bases respectively, with 20 bases between them. The CDR3 nucleotides read TGTGCCAGCAGCAATCAATCGCCGGGAGTAAGTGGCTACACCTTC. Translating gives CASSNQSPGVSGYTF.

This sequence joins TRBV27 and TRBJ2-7; 10 bases agree with TRBD2. The V gene end was trimmed by 5 bases and the J gene end by 0 bases; junction bases not matched to a gene: 10. This CDR3 spans 17 amino acids. CDR1 and CDR2 from the germline V gene are MNHEY and SMNVEV (reference sequence). Here the CDR3 DNA reads TGTGCCAGCAGTCCCACCTGGACTAGCGGCCACTCCTACGAGCAGTACTTC. Amino acids: CASSPTWTSGHSYEQYF.

V and J are TRBV6-1 and TRBJ2-7; 9 bases line up with TRBD1. CDR3 length: 16 amino acids. Germline V CDR1 and CDR2: MNHNS, SASEGT. The ends lost 4 bases at V and 6 bases at J; junction bases unmatched: 13. The CDR3 DNA follows: TGTGCCAGCAGTGGGGGGACGGGGGACAGGGTTCGCGAGCAGTACTTC. This gives the protein CASSGGTGDRVREQYF.

V and J are TRBV27 and TRBJ2-7; 7 bases are a match to TRBD1. CDR3 length: 15 amino acids. V shed 3 bases, J shed 7 bases, and the junction held 12 bases outside the gene matches. Germline V CDR1 and CDR2: MNHEY, SMNVEV (reference sequence). The DNA for the CDR3 is TGTGCCAGCAGTTTGGCCGGGACAGCCTCTACGGAGCAGTACTTC. Residues: CASSLAGTASTEQYF.

J is TRBJ1-1 and V is TRBV6-5, with a weak D call TRBD1 (6 bases). CDR1 and CDR2 from the germline V gene are MNHEY and SVGAGI. Trimming shortened V by 10 bases and J by 7 bases, and 19 bases separated the two germline ends. There are 13 residues in the CDR3. CDR3 sequence (DNA): TGTGCCACCCCTGGACAGAACTCCCGTGAAGCTTTCTTT. It specifies CATPGQNSREAFF.

The chain couples TRBV27 to TRBJ2-3; no reliable D call. The germline V and J ends were trimmed by 4 bases and 0 bases, with 8 bases remaining between them. The length of the CDR3 is 14 residues. CDR1 and CDR2 (germline): MNHEY, SMNVEV (reference sequence). The CDR3 nucleotides are TGTGCCAGCAGTTCACCTCTCAGCACAGATACGCAGTATTTT. As protein: CASSSPLSTDTQYF.

The chain has TRBV29-1 and TRBJ2-1; 10 bases are a match to TRBD2. This CDR3 is 15 amino acids long. CDR1 and CDR2 (germline): SQVTM, ANQGSEA. V was pared by 3 bases and J by 4 bases, with 6 bases of the junction left unmatched. The CDR3: CSVEGLARIYNEQFF. DNA of the CDR3: TGCAGCGTTGAGGGACTAGCGAGAATATACAATGAGCAGTTCTTC.

CDR3 nucleotides: TGTGCTAGTGGGGCCAGTCTCGCTGCGAATCAGCCCCAGCATTTT. It yields the protein CASGASLAANQPQHF. This chain uses TRBV12-5 with TRBJ1-5; D remains unclear. Germline lookup yields CDR1 LGHNT and CDR2 FRNRAP. V shed 6 bases and J shed 4 bases, with 16 bases lying between them. This CDR3 region has 15 residues.

J is TRBJ2-3 and V is TRBV5-1; a weak D match, TRBD2 (6 bases). V lost 2 bases and J lost 0, with 10 bases in between. This CDR3 has 15 residues. Germline CDR1 is SGHRS and CDR2 is YFSETQ. The CDR3 DNA reads as TGCGCCAGCAGCTTTATGGGGACTAGCACAGATACGCAGTATTTT. This encodes CASSFMGTSTDTQYF.

About this clone itself: The germline gene is not matched at one end of the junction; a read error may be the cause. The chain uses TRBV6-4 and TRBJ2-3; 10 nucleotides agree with TRBD2. The CDR3 consists of 17 residues. Germline assignment: CDR1 MRHNA and CDR2 SNTAGT. The CDR3 protein is CAGSDSHTSGGTDTQYF. In DNA form, the CDR3 reads TGTGCCGGCAGTGACTCCCACACTAGCGGGGGCACAGATACGCAGTATTTT.

The rearrangement links TRBV5-5 to TRBJ1-5; 8 bases are a match to TRBD1. CDR1 SGHKS and CDR2 YYEKEE come from the germline V gene (reference sequence). This CDR3 is 15 amino acids long. Losses at the gene ends were 4 bases for V and 4 bases for J; bases not matched to a gene: 7. In DNA, the CDR3 is TGTGCCAGCAGCCCCAGGGGGCACCTTAATCAGCCCCAGCATTTT. This encodes CASSPRGHLNQPQHF. The variable domain in full, with the rest retrieved from reference TRBV5-5 and TRBJ1-5, is DAGVTQSPTHLIKTRGQQVTLRCSPISGHKSVSWYQQVLGQGPQFIFQYYEKEERGRGNFPDRFSARQFPNYSSELNVNALLLGDSALYLCASSPRGHLNQPQHFGDGTRLSIL.

The chain has TRBV7-8 and TRBJ2-7; D unclear. The CDR3 loop spans 15 amino acids. Germline values: CDR1 SGHVS, CDR2 FQNEAQ. V was pared by 1 base and J by 0 bases, with 10 bases between. In DNA, the CDR3 is TGTGCCAGCAGCTTAGGTGTAGGTGCCTCCTACGAGCAGTACTTC. Its translation: CASSLGVGASYEQYF.

The genes are TRBV27 and TRBJ2-5; 7 bases are a match to TRBD1. In germline, CDR1 is MNHEY, CDR2 SMNVEV (reference sequence). The CDR3 loop spans 13 amino acids. Germline trimming cut 6 bases from V and 5 bases from J; bases unmatched to any gene: 6. The CDR3, as DNA: TGTGCCAGCAGCCGACAGGGAAGGGAGACCCAGTACTTC. Encoded protein: CASSRQGRETQYF.

The rearrangement joins TRBV27 to TRBJ2-1, with a possible D match to TRBD1 (5 bases). Germline V gene lookup returns CDR1 MNHEY and CDR2 SMNVEV (reference sequence). Trimming removed 4 bases at V and 2 bases at J, with 15 bases between. CDR3 size: 16 residues. The CDR3 loop reads CASSYDLTEAYNEQFF. The CDR3 nucleotides are TGTGCCAGCAGTTACGATTTGACAGAAGCCTACAATGAGCAGTTCTTC.

J is TRBJ2-3 and V is TRBV19; 7 bases line up with TRBD1. Germline CDR1 reads LNHDA; CDR2 reads SQIVND (reference sequence). The junction had 6 bases not matched to a gene; V was cut back by 6 bases and J by 0 bases. The CDR3 covers 15 residues. CDR3 region: CASRDRLLSTDTQYF. DNA for the CDR3: TGTGCCAGTAGGGACAGGCTCCTTAGCACAGATACGCAGTATTTT.

The chain uses TRBV21-1 and TRBJ1-3; TRBD1, as called in the table, went unchecked against the DNA. TRBV21-1 has pseudogene status. This CDR3 is 14 amino acids long. DNA for the CDR3: TGTGCCAGGGGAAAGGGGGCCAGTGGAAACACCATATATTTT. Translated, it gives CARGKGASGNTIYF.

The genes are TRBV5-1 and TRBJ2-2; 12 nucleotides line up with TRBD2. Per germline, CDR1 SGHRS and CDR2 YFSETQ. The CDR3 runs to 18 residues. V shed 3 bases, J shed 2 bases, and the junction held 8 bases outside the gene matches. The CDR3 nucleotides are TGCGCCAGCAGCTCTCCGCTAGCGGGGGGGTCAAACACCGGGGAGCTGTTTTTT. Amino acid sequence: CASSSPLAGGSNTGELFF.

The chain has TRBV5-1 and TRBJ2-7; no firm D call. CDR3 size: 14 residues. CDR1 is SGHRS, CDR2 YFSETQ, per germline. Trimming removed 3 bases at V and 0 bases at J, with 10 bases between. The CDR3 spells CASSSDGPSYEQYF. CDR3 nucleotide sequence: TGCGCCAGCAGCTCGGACGGGCCCTCCTACGAGCAGTACTTC.

This chain connects TRBV15 to TRBJ2-6, with D unresolved. CDR3 size: 15 residues. Germline assignment: CDR1 LNHNV and CDR2 YYDKDF (reference sequence). V was cut by 2 bases and J by 0 bases, with 5 bases left in between. CDR3 coding DNA: TGTGCCACCAGCAGACCCCCCTCTGGGGCCAACGTCCTGACTTTC. Translated: CATSRPPSGANVLTF.